This note documents a single T cell receptor beta chain sequence. Its antigen is currently unknown. These data originate in a study of PD-1 blockade in classical Hodgkin lymphoma. Broader study findings: Complete responders' baseline diversity resembled that of newly diagnosed patients.

Every single patient, without exception, relapsed after autologous stem cell transplantation, and brentuximab vedotin exposure varied. Produced via immunoSEQ multiplex PCR; TCRdb's table is partial and in-frame only. Of tens of thousands of clones listed, 70% to 90% are singletons. With 6 bases removed from V and 3 bases from J, the gap between germline ends came to 18 bases. Germline values: CDR1 SQVTM, CDR2 ANQGSEA. The CDR3 totals 14 residues. The origin of this receptor is a human donor with classical Hodgkin lymphoma. The chain combines TRBV29-1 with TRBJ2-7, with TRBD2 as a possible D gene (5 bases). The starting material was peripheral blood mononuclear cells (PBMCs), obtained before the second cycle of nivolumab. CDR3 DNA: TGCAGCGTCATTACCGGGATGGCTATCTACGAGCAGTACTTC. Protein: CSVITGMAIYEQYF.